Only a few counts were recorded for the clone carrying this T cell receptor beta chain. Germline V lookup: CDR1 SGHRS, CDR2 YFSETQ. The CDR3 is 17 amino acids. With V trimmed by 2 bases and J by 1 base, 7 bases remained unmatched. The data were taken from a study of blood T cell repertoires in COVID-19. At the level of the study: The cDNA or gDNA used as material had been derived from T cells, B-cell-depleted T cells, or PBMCs.

As handled by the study authors: Estimation of nucleated cell counts relied on the amplification of reference gene primers. Generated by immunoSEQ multiplex PCR, the TCRdb table keeps only in-frame clones and is missing some. V, J and clone size reflect that table, while D and trimming were determined from the DNA. The repertoire holds around 130,000 clones, with roughly 71% as singletons. Sequenced: peripheral blood. The TCR sequence derives from an elderly man with acute or convalescent COVID-19. This chain links TRBV5-1 with TRBJ2-4; 9 bases are a match to TRBD1. The CDR3 DNA reads as TGCGCCAGCAGCTTAGTGGGACAGGGTGATGCCAAAAACATTCAGTACTTC. Amino acids: CASSLVGQGDAKNIQYF.